The 30 T cell receptor beta chains below all came from one sample that was sequenced in a study of PD-1 blockade in classical Hodgkin lymphoma. After autologous stem cell transplantation all patients relapsed, and prior brentuximab vedotin exposure differed between cohorts. Sequencing was performed with immunoSEQ multiplex PCR; in TCRdb, only in-frame clones are kept and a portion is missing. The repertoire holds about 100,000 clones, with roughly 89% as singletons. The source material was peripheral blood mononuclear cells (PBMCs), sampled before the second cycle of nivolumab. The receptors shown here come from a human donor with classical Hodgkin lymphoma.

This chain uses TRBV5-8 with TRBJ2-3, with D unresolved. Germline CDR1 SGHTS, CDR2 YDEGEE. The CDR3 spans 15 residues. The germline V and J ends were trimmed by 0 bases and 4 bases, with 12 bases remaining between them. In DNA form, the CDR3 reads TGTGCCAGCAGCTTGGCCCAGTATCCTCCAGATACGCAGTATTTT. Protein sequence: CASSLAQYPPDTQYF.

This clone has a handful of counts. The genes are TRBV7-6 and TRBJ2-3, with a weak D call TRBD2 (6 bases). The length of the CDR3 is 12 residues. Germline V gene sequence: CDR1 SGHVS, CDR2 FNYEAQ. The CDR3: CASGTPTDTQYF. CDR3 DNA sequence: TGTGCTTCCGGGACTCCCACAGATACGCAGTATTTT.

This chain uses TRBV11-3 with TRBJ2-3; D unclear. V was pared by 5 bases and J by 4 bases, with 7 bases between. CDR1 is SGHNT, CDR2 YENEEA, per germline. This CDR3 is 12 amino acids long. The DNA of the CDR3 is TGTGCCAGCAGCGAACTGGCAGATACGCAGTATTTT. Translating gives CASSELADTQYF.

V usage is TRBV6-4 and J usage is TRBJ2-5, with 9 bases that match TRBD2. Germline V CDR1 and CDR2: MRHNA, SNTAGT. The V and J ends lost 3 bases and 3 bases, in that order; junction bases with no gene match: 5. The CDR3 covers 15 residues. The CDR3 sequence is CASSDEAGGKETQYF. The CDR3 bases are TGTGCCAGCAGTGATGAAGCGGGGGGTAAAGAGACCCAGTACTTC.

Notes on this clone: This CDR3 is also generated by other DNA sequences in the sample. J is TRBJ2-1 and V is TRBV4-3; TRBD2 is a possible D gene (6 bases). V was clipped by 0 bases and J by 1 base, with 7 bases between them. The V gene's germline CDR1 is LGHNA and CDR2 YSLEER. The CDR3 consists of 15 residues. Written as DNA, the CDR3 is TGCGCCAGCAGCCAAGATCGGGGGTCCTACAATGAGCAGTTCTTC. Protein product: CASSQDRGSYNEQFF.

The V and J genes are TRBV5-1 and TRBJ2-7; D gene uncertain. Germline CDR1 reads SGHRS; CDR2 reads YFSETQ. Trimming cost V 2 bases and J 2 bases, with 11 bases left between them. The CDR3 runs 14 residues. CDR3 amino acids: CASSFVAGPYEQYF. CDR3 nucleotides: TGCGCCAGCAGCTTCGTCGCAGGTCCCTACGAGCAGTACTTC.

This clone came up once. This chain uses TRBV5-8 with TRBJ2-3; tentative D call: TRBD2 (7 bases). V lost 0 bases and J 2 bases, leaving 13 bases between the germline ends. The CDR3 extends over 16 amino acids. Germline lookup yields CDR1 SGHTS and CDR2 YDEGEE. CDR3 loop: CASSLALGGVTDTQYF. CDR3 in DNA: TGTGCCAGCAGCTTGGCCTTAGGGGGGGTCACAGATACGCAGTATTTT.

The rearrangement uses TRBV7-2 and TRBJ1-1; 9 bases fit TRBD1. The CDR3 covers 14 residues. The V gene's germline CDR1 is SGHTA and CDR2 FQGNSA. V lost 4 bases, J lost 4 bases, and 4 bases stayed unmatched. In DNA, the CDR3 is TGTGCCAGCAGCTCGACAGGGGGTGGCACTGAAGCTTTCTTT. Translating it yields CASSSTGGGTEAFF.

V and J are TRBV18 and TRBJ1-4; D call uncertain. Germline V CDR1 and CDR2: KGHSH, LQKENI. The CDR3 spans 16 residues. Trimming took off 2 bases at V and 0 bases at J, with 10 bases between the two ends. CDR3 loop: CASSPGPPATNEKLFF. In DNA, the CDR3 is TGTGCCAGCTCACCAGGACCGCCTGCAACTAATGAAAAACTGTTTTTT.

This chain links TRBV7-2 with TRBJ2-1; TRBD1 matches at 10 bases. From germline, CDR1 is SGHTA and CDR2 FQGNSA. The CDR3 has 15 amino acids. Losses at the gene ends were 3 bases for V and 2 bases for J; bases not matched to a gene: 1. CDR3 in amino acids: CASSFGTGAYNEQFF. As DNA, the CDR3 is TGTGCCAGCAGCTTCGGGACAGGGGCCTACAATGAGCAGTTCTTC.

The chain couples TRBV6-6 to TRBJ2-7; 9 nucleotides align to TRBD1. The CDR3 is made up of 15 amino acids. The germline V gene has CDR1 MNHNY and CDR2 SVGAGI (reference sequence). The junction had 9 bases not matched to a gene; V was cut back by 7 bases and J by 2 bases. The CDR3 spells CASKTGGLTTYEQYF. The DNA of the CDR3 is TGTGCCAGCAAAACAGGGGGCCTAACCACCTACGAGCAGTACTTC.

V and J are TRBV30 and TRBJ2-7; tentative D call: TRBD2 (6 bases). Germline assignment: CDR1 GTSNPN and CDR2 SVGIG (reference sequence). V was shortened by 8 bases and J by 0 bases, with 14 bases between the two germline ends. This CDR3 has 13 residues. The CDR3 region is CALRGDRSYEQYF. The CDR3 bases are TGTGCCCTCCGCGGGGACCGCTCCTACGAGCAGTACTTC.

This chain uses TRBV30 with TRBJ1-1, with D hard to call. This CDR3 has 12 residues. The V gene's germline CDR1 is GTSNPN and CDR2 SVGIG (reference sequence). V was trimmed by 5 bases and J by 6 bases, leaving 13 bases between them. The CDR3 loop reads CAWVIVAPEAFF. CDR3 in DNA: TGTGCCTGGGTTATAGTCGCCCCTGAAGCTTTCTTT.

V gene TRBV28 combines with J gene TRBJ2-1; 14 bases map to TRBD2. The CDR3 totals 15 residues. The germline V gene encodes CDR1 MDHEN and CDR2 SYDVKM. J was trimmed by 3 bases and V by 7 bases; bases with no gene match: 2. CDR3 loop: CASTGLAGVYNEQFF. CDR3 coding DNA: TGTGCCAGCACGGGACTAGCGGGGGTCTACAATGAGCAGTTCTTC.

This clone was seen only once. This sequence joins TRBV10-3 and TRBJ1-1; tentatively, D is TRBD1 (6 bases). This CDR3 spans 13 amino acids. Per the germline V gene, CDR1 is ENHRY and CDR2 is SYGVKD. The germline V and J ends were trimmed by 7 bases and 3 bases, with 12 bases remaining between them. CDR3 DNA: TGTGCCATCACCTCAGGGGTGGACACTGAAGCTTTCTTT. Translation gives CAITSGVDTEAFF.

The rearrangement links TRBV10-3 to TRBJ2-7; TRBD1 matches at 7 bases. Germline CDR1 ENHRY, CDR2 SYGVKD. Trimming removed 6 bases from V and 4 bases from J; junction bases left unmatched: 12. The CDR3 length is 15 residues. The CDR3 loop is CAIRDPGTDLYEQYF. CDR3 DNA sequence: TGTGCCATCAGGGACCCCGGGACAGACTTATACGAGCAGTACTTC.

This clone appeared a single time. At one end the junction does not follow the germline gene, possibly because of a read error. This chain links TRBV4-3 with TRBJ2-4; tentative D call: TRBD2 (5 bases). The CDR3 is made up of 14 amino acids. Germline CDR1 and CDR2: LGHNA and YSLEER. CDR3: CTSSQDREEYIQYF. The CDR3 DNA reads TGCACCAGCAGCCAAGATCGGGAAGAATACATTCAGTACTTC.

This chain links TRBV19 with TRBJ1-2; 7 bases are shared with TRBD1. The CDR3 extends over 14 amino acids. V lost 4 bases and J lost 4; bases outside the gene matches: 6. From germline, CDR1 is LNHDA and CDR2 SQIVND (reference sequence). The CDR3 region is CASSTFDRVYGYTF. The CDR3 DNA reads TGTGCCAGTAGTACCTTCGACAGGGTCTATGGCTACACCTTC.

This clone was observed once. Here the CDR3 DNA reads TGTGCCAGCAGTCAACCGGGACAGGGGAATGAAAAACTGTTTTTT. Translated: CASSQPGQGNEKLFF. V is TRBV9 and J is TRBJ1-4; 10 bases are a match to TRBD1. Germline V gives CDR1 SGDLS, CDR2 YYNGEE. The CDR3 length is 15 residues. J gave up 5 bases and V 5 bases, and 6 bases lay outside the gene matches. The whole variable domain, remainder taken from reference TRBV9 and TRBJ1-4, is DSGVTQTPKHLITATGQRVTLRCSPRSGDLSVYWYQQSLDQGLQFLIQYYNGEERAKGNILERFSAQQFPDLHSELNLSSLELGDSALYFCASSQPGQGNEKLFFGSGTQLSVL.

The rearrangement uses TRBV2 and TRBJ1-6; D not resolved. From germline, CDR1 is SNHLY and CDR2 FYNNEI. The CDR3 covers 15 residues. V lost 3 bases and J lost 8, with 14 bases in between. CDR3 bases: TGTGCCAGCAGTGAGCGGCTGCGGAAGGATTCACCCCTCCACTTT. Protein product: CASSERLRKDSPLHF.

The chain has TRBV5-8 and TRBJ2-3, with D perhaps TRBD1 or TRBD2 (5 bases each). The length of the CDR3 is 16 residues. V lost 3 bases and J lost 0, with 14 bases in between. In germline, CDR1 is SGHTS, CDR2 YDEGEE. CDR3 protein: CASSSRDVRSTDTQYF. The CDR3 nucleotides read TGTGCCAGCAGCTCCCGGGACGTCCGAAGCACAGATACGCAGTATTTT.

V and J are TRBV7-6 and TRBJ1-1; D remains ambiguous. The germline V gene has CDR1 SGHVS and CDR2 FNYEAQ. Deletions cut 5 bases from V and 1 base from J, with 11 bases between. The CDR3 contains 14 residues. CDR3 sequence: CASSQRPGNTEAFF. Here the CDR3 DNA reads TGTGCCAGCAGCCAAAGACCGGGGAACACTGAAGCTTTCTTT.

In this sample, this clone turned up many times. J is TRBJ2-3 and V is TRBV6-4; 10 nucleotides match TRBD2. This CDR3 is built from 15 residues. In germline, CDR1 is MRHNA, CDR2 SNTAGT. With V trimmed by 6 bases and J by 5 bases, 8 bases remained unmatched. The CDR3 DNA reads TGTGCCAGCAGAGGAAGCGGGGGGGATGGAGATACGCAGTATTTT. The encoded protein is CASRGSGGDGDTQYF.

The chain is built from TRBV7-2 and TRBJ2-1; tentative D call: TRBD1 (6 bases). This CDR3 comprises 17 residues. Germline CDR1 reads SGHTA; CDR2 reads FQGNSA. Trimming shortened V by 5 bases and J by 4 bases, and 21 bases separated the two germline ends. The CDR3 DNA is TGTGCCAGCAGCCAATACTCAAGACAGGCTTCTTACAATGAGCAGTTCTTC. It is translated as CASSQYSRQASYNEQFF.

The chain combines TRBV7-9 with TRBJ2-3, with TRBD2 identical over 10 bases. CDR3 length: 15 residues. V was clipped by 8 bases and J by 1 base; unmatched bases: 6. The germline gives CDR1 SEHNR, CDR2 FQNEAQ (reference sequence). The CDR3, as DNA: TGTGCCAGCTGTCAAGGACTAGCGGGCACAGATACGCAGTATTTT. This translates into CASCQGLAGTDTQYF.

The V and J genes are TRBV2 and TRBJ2-3; D unresolved. Germline V gene sequence: CDR1 SNHLY, CDR2 FYNNEI. Trimming shortened V by 4 bases and J by 2 bases, and 16 bases separated the two germline ends. The CDR3 is made up of 16 amino acids. CDR3 nucleotides: TGTGCCAGCAGTGGATGGGCCCCCGAGGCCACAGATACGCAGTATTTT. It codes for CASSGWAPEATDTQYF.

The J gene is TRBJ2-7, the V gene TRBV9; D is ambiguous. Trimming cost V 0 bases and J 6 bases, with 13 bases left between them. This CDR3 has 14 residues. The germline CDR1 and CDR2 sequences are SGDLS and YYNGEE. CDR3 nucleotide sequence: TGTGCCAGCAGCGTAGTGGAGACCGGTCGCGAGCAGTACTTC. This encodes CASSVVETGREQYF.

The gene calls are TRBV7-8 and TRBJ1-2; D not certain. The CDR3 totals 13 residues. V lost 5 bases and J lost 5, with 12 bases in between. The V gene's germline CDR1 is SGHVS and CDR2 FQNEAQ. The DNA of the CDR3 is TGTGCCAGCAGCCTTAGTCCGGAGTATGGCTACACCTTC. This encodes CASSLSPEYGYTF.

The chain links TRBV4-3 to TRBJ2-5; D uncertain. Germline CDR1 and CDR2: LGHNA and YSLEER. Deletions cut 0 bases from V and 1 base from J, with 12 bases between. The CDR3 is 16 residues long. CDR3 loop: CASSQEWRGTQETQYF. The CDR3 DNA reads TGCGCCAGCAGCCAAGAATGGCGCGGCACCCAAGAGACCCAGTACTTC.

V usage is TRBV20-1 and J usage is TRBJ1-1; D gene uncertain. The germline V gene has CDR1 DFQATT and CDR2 SNEGSKA (reference sequence). Trimming removed 3 bases from V and 5 bases from J, with 7 bases in between. This CDR3 contains 11 residues. CDR3 sequence: CSASAGTEAFF. The CDR3 DNA reads TGCAGTGCTAGTGCGGGGACTGAAGCTTTCTTT.